In its sample, the clone carrying this T cell receptor (beta chain) was seen a few times. Its matching antigen is unknown. The data originate from a study of cytomegalovirus exposure and HLA in healthy donors. Turning to the study itself: Among the approximately 400 genotyped donors, 81% were placed in the Caucasian-associated ancestry cluster. Study-wide results and caveats: Likely technical artifact: a cluster of highly shared sequence variants.

PCR was performed using 60 Vbeta and 13 Jbeta primers. Produced via immunoSEQ multiplex PCR; TCRdb's table is partial and in-frame only. The data hold approximately 150,000 clones, with about three fifths observed a single time. The donors gave bone marrow, and they were healthy. Germline V gene data show CDR1 as MDHEN and CDR2 as SYDVKM. The CDR3 spans 14 residues. The V segment lost 7 bases and the J segment 6 bases; nucleotides outside the gene matches: 11. Sequencing was done on a sample of PBMCs. The rearrangement uses TRBV28 and TRBJ2-7, with 8 bases aligning to TRBD1. This receptor was taken from a woman aged 25 to 39 in good health and CMV-seropositive. The chain's CDR3 is CASIEDRVGGEQYF. Written as DNA, the CDR3 is TGTGCCAGCATCGAGGACAGGGTAGGGGGCGAGCAGTACTTC.